This T cell receptor (beta chain) was sequenced in a study of PD-1 blockade in mismatch repair-deficient tumors. In the study overall: Patients had around 12 mismatch repair-deficient cancer types, all previously treated and progressing. Overall study findings and caveats: Tumor-resident clones, often absent from pretreatment blood, expanded after pembrolizumab and then contracted.

TCRdb's copy holds only in-frame clones and misses some; the assay was immunoSEQ multiplex PCR. The sample carries about 79,000 clones, 65% to 85% recorded once. Every patient had mismatch repair deficiency by PCR or immunohistochemistry. The TCR-sequenced patients were a few responders to pembrolizumab. On this clone: Its antigen is still unknown.

V lost 4 bases to trimming and J lost 4 bases; unmatched junction nucleotides: 6. CDR1 is SGHRS and CDR2 is YFSETQ in the germline V gene. This CDR3 contains 14 residues. This clonotype was sampled from an adult with mismatch repair-deficient cancer. V usage is TRBV5-1 and J usage is TRBJ2-5; 8 bases align to TRBD1. This sample comprised peripheral blood, obtained 44 weeks after starting pembrolizumab. As DNA, the CDR3 is TGCGCCAGCAGCCTAGGACAGGGAGGAGAGACCCAGTACTTC. Amino acid sequence: CASSLGQGGETQYF.